These T cell receptor beta chains were read from a single sample in a study of T cell repertoires in cytomegalovirus infection. For these TCRs, the target antigens are not known. TCRdb recomputed calls from the reads with MiXCR, one row per CDR3 protein. This table holds more than 300,000 distinct CDR3 sequences, about 32% found once. The input for sequencing was cultured PBMCs, taken from culture after CMV antigen stimulation. The receptors derive from a human donor in good health (CMV status not recorded). Some clones in this sample may be carry-over from other donors' samples. Both conserved end residues are part of each CDR3. D genes are given only for firm matches. Expanded clones get a size class; other rows say once, few or many, or leave the size out.

CDR3 DNA,CDR3 protein,V gene,D gene,clone size,J gene
TGTGCCAGCAGCCCTTTGGGGACAGGGGCCGGGGACAATGAGCAGTTCTTC,CASSPLGTGAGDNEQFF,TRBV16,TRBD1,.,TRBJ2-1
TGTGCCAGTAGTCCTCAAATCAAGGGAAGCACAGATACGCAGTATTTT,CASSPQIKGSTDTQYF,TRBV19,.,.,TRBJ2-3
TGTGCCAGCAGCCGTGCCAGGAACACTGAATCTTTCTTT,CASSRARNTESFF,TRBV7-2,.,.,TRBJ1-1
TGTGCCAGTAGTATAGAGGACGGTTATGGCTACACCTTC,CASSIEDGYGYTF,TRBV19,.,few,TRBJ1-2
TGTGCCAGCAGCTTAGATCGCACTACAGAGACCCAGTACTTC,CASSLDRTTETQYF,TRBV7-2,.,many,TRBJ2-5
TGTGCCAGCCTGGGGACAGGGCAAGAGACCCAGTACTTC,CASLGTGQETQYF,TRBV12-3/TRBV12-4,TRBD1,.,TRBJ2-5
TGTGCCAGCAGCCTTGGCCCACAGGAGCCCCAGCATTTT,CASSLGPQEPQHF,TRBV7-2,.,.,TRBJ1-5
TGTGCCAGCAGCTCCCGCGGGGGACTAGCGGGAGCTGCGAACCCCAAAGAAAACATTCAGTACTTC,CASSSRGGLAGAANPKENIQYF,TRBV6-5,TRBD2,few,TRBJ2-4
TGCAGCGTTGACAGGGGTTCAGAGAACACTGAAGCTTTCTTT,CSVDRGSENTEAFF,TRBV29-1,.,few,TRBJ1-1
TGTGCCAGCAGAGTGGACAGGCCTGCCTACGAGCAGTACTTC,CASRVDRPAYEQYF,TRBV12-3/TRBV12-4,TRBD1,.,TRBJ2-7
TGTGCCAGCAGTTTAGATCGGGGACTAGCTCCTTTCTTC,CASSLDRGLAPFF,TRBV12-3/TRBV12-4,TRBD2,.,TRBJ2-1
TGTGCCAGCAGTTACTCACAGGAGAACGAGCAGTACTTC,CASSYSQENEQYF,TRBV6-8,.,.,TRBJ2-7
TGTGCCAGCAGGTTAGGGGGGTCCGGCGGGGAGCTGTTTTTT,CASRLGGSGGELFF,TRBV6-6,.,.,TRBJ2-2
TGCGCCAGCAGCCAAGAAACGACTTCCAGTAGGCGTAACAATGAGCAGTTCTTC,CASSQETTSSRRNNEQFF,TRBV4-1,.,.,TRBJ2-1
TGCGCCAGCAGCCAAGGCGAGGGCGACAAACTGTTTTTT,CASSQGEGDKLFF,TRBV4-3,.,.,TRBJ1-4
TGTGCCAGCCCGGGGACTAGCGGGAGCCCGAACACCGGGGAGCTGTTTTTT,CASPGTSGSPNTGELFF,TRBV18,TRBD2,.,TRBJ2-2
TGTGCCAGCAGTTCTCGGCTGGGGTGGGACATTCAGTACTTC,CASSSRLGWDIQYF,TRBV12-3/TRBV12-4,.,few,TRBJ2-4
TGTGCCAGTGGGACAGCTGCCATCAACTATGGCTACACCTTC,CASGTAAINYGYTF,TRBV6-2/TRBV6-3,TRBD1,few,TRBJ1-2
TGTGCCAGCAGCTTACAAGGACAGGGGGCGGGCGAGCAGTACTTC,CASSLQGQGAGEQYF,TRBV7-2,TRBD1,few,TRBJ2-7
TGTGCCAGCAGTACAGGGGAGGCCCTATATTACTACGAGCAGTACTTC,CASSTGEALYYYEQYF,TRBV12-3/TRBV12-4,.,.,TRBJ2-7
TGTGCCAGCAGTTTATTCGGGGGGAACTACGAGCAGTACTTC,CASSLFGGNYEQYF,TRBV12-3/TRBV12-4,TRBD2,few,TRBJ2-7
TGTGCCAGCAGCTTAGGGGGCTACTTACAGGGAGATACGCAGTATTTT,CASSLGGYLQGDTQYF,TRBV7-2,.,many,TRBJ2-3
TGTGCCAGCAGCCTTCTCGGGGGGCGCAATCAGCCCCAGCATTTT,CASSLLGGRNQPQHF,TRBV7-8,.,.,TRBJ1-5
TGTGCCATCAGTGGGACCTTCCCATTGACCTCTCAAGAGACCCAGTACTTC,CAISGTFPLTSQETQYF,TRBV10-3,.,few,TRBJ2-5
TGCGCCAGCAGCCAGGGGTTAGCGGGAGAAATCCCAGATACGCAGTATTTT,CASSQGLAGEIPDTQYF,TRBV4-3,TRBD2,few,TRBJ2-3
TGTGCCAGCAGTGAAGCAACAGGACAGATGGAAAAACTGTTTTTT,CASSEATGQMEKLFF,TRBV2,.,.,TRBJ1-4
TGCGCCAGCAGCCAAGGGCAGGGGACTGAAGCTTTCTTT,CASSQGQGTEAFF,TRBV4-3,.,.,TRBJ1-1
TGTGCCAGCAGACCAGGGTACAATGAGCAGTTCTTC,CASRPGYNEQFF,TRBV28,.,.,TRBJ2-1
TGTGCCAGCACTTACTCCCAAGAGACCCAGTACTTC,CASTYSQETQYF,TRBV7-2,.,.,TRBJ2-5
TGTGCCAGCAGCCCGAGACTAGCGGCAGACCAAGAGACCCAGTACTTC,CASSPRLAADQETQYF,TRBV11-3,TRBD2,many,TRBJ2-5
TGTGCCAGCAGCTTTAGGCAGGCCGGGGAGCTGTTTTTT,CASSFRQAGELFF,TRBV7-2,.,.,TRBJ2-2
TGTGCCAGCAAACGGGACAGGGGAGACTATGGCTACACCTTC,CASKRDRGDYGYTF,TRBV6-2/TRBV6-3,TRBD1,.,TRBJ1-2
TGTGCCAGCAGTGAACTAAAGAGCTCCTACAATGAGCAGTTCTTC,CASSELKSSYNEQFF,TRBV6-1,.,few,TRBJ2-1
TGTGCCAGCAGCTTATCCTCCGGGGGCAGGGAGACCCAGTACTTC,CASSLSSGGRETQYF,TRBV7-2,.,.,TRBJ2-5
TGTGCCAGCAGTTACTCTGGGAAATCTGACACTGAAGCTTTCTTT,CASSYSGKSDTEAFF,TRBV6-2/TRBV6-3,.,.,TRBJ1-1
TGTGCCAGCAGCTCCTCTACTAGCCTGAGCTCCTACAATGAGCAGTTCTTC,CASSSSTSLSSYNEQFF,TRBV7-6,.,.,TRBJ2-1
TGTGCCAGCGGGGCGGGGACTAGCACAGATACGCAGTATTTT,CASGAGTSTDTQYF,TRBV6-1,.,.,TRBJ2-3
TGCGCCAGCAGCCAAGATCTCTCCTTATACAATGAGCAGTTCTTC,CASSQDLSLYNEQFF,TRBV4-3,.,.,TRBJ2-1
TGTGCCACCAGTGATTTGCCTCCGGCGGGAGGGTTCTACAATGAGCAGTTCTTC,CATSDLPPAGGFYNEQFF,TRBV24-1,TRBD2,.,TRBJ2-1
TGTGCCAGCAGCCCGGGACCGGGACTAGCTTCCAATGAGCAGTTCTTC,CASSPGPGLASNEQFF,TRBV7-3,TRBD2,many,TRBJ2-1